These 24 T cell receptor beta chains were all obtained from the same sample, sequenced in a study of regulatory T cells in long-lasting Graves disease (dated by TCRdb to about 2021). Libraries were made using multiplex PCR. Sequencing was carried out with an Illumina HiSeq 4000. CDR3 regions were amplified by Arm-PCR with iRepertoire HTBI primers to construct TCR beta libraries. TCRdb trimmed the raw reads at Q25, called clones with MiXCR and kept productive beta chains. CDR3 protein sequences are deduplicated, and each keeps its most common genes and DNA. The sample has fewer than 550,000 distinct CDR3 sequences on record, about 16% of them singletons. Roughly 25% of the sample rests with the top ten. The sample's time point label, decoded: newly diagnosed GD, antithyroid drugs for less than 3 months. For both TCR sequencing and RNA sequencing, RNA was extracted from PBMCs using TRIzol. Another study also made use of these data, one on T cells in Graves' hyperthyroidism and ophthalmopathy.

The sequencing here drew on peripheral blood mononuclear cells (PBMCs), taken at new diagnosis, from a patient treated with antithyroid drugs. The origin of the receptors is a woman aged 35-65 years with Graves disease. Donor details come from another sample of the same person, matched by shared clones.

The sample holds a few counts of this clonotype. The rearrangement links TRBV13 to TRBJ1-1; no clear D gene. CDR1 is PRHDT, CDR2 FYEKMQ, per germline (reference sequence). The CDR3 totals 13 residues. Trimming shortened V by 4 bases and J by 6 bases, and 12 bases separated the two germline ends. The CDR3 loop is CASSYLTEAEAFF. The CDR3 region has the DNA TGTGCCAGCAGCTACCTGACGGAGGCTGAAGCTTTCTTT.

The genes are TRBV20-1 and TRBJ1-2, with 7 bases lining up with TRBD1. Trimming removed 4 bases from V and 4 bases from J; junction bases left unmatched: 6. The CDR3 sequence is 13 residues long. Germline V lookup: CDR1 DFQATT, CDR2 SNEGSKA (reference sequence). CDR3 DNA sequence: TGCAGTGCTACTGACAGGGTGAGCTATGGCTACACCTTC. Residues: CSATDRVSYGYTF.

This clonotype was counted ten times or more. J is TRBJ1-1 and V is TRBV27; no definite D call. V lost 6 bases, J lost 4 bases, and 12 bases lay in between. Germline lookup yields CDR1 MNHEY and CDR2 SMNVEV (reference sequence). CDR3 length: 13 residues. This CDR3 reads CASSPHFITEAFF. The CDR3 DNA sequence: TGTGCCAGCAGCCCCCACTTTATCACTGAAGCTTTCTTT.

This clonotype was counted at least ten times. The chain is built from TRBV18 and TRBJ1-1; D unresolved. The CDR3 totals 13 residues. V shed 1 base and J shed 3 bases, with 6 bases lying between them. Germline CDR1 KGHSH, CDR2 LQKENI. The CDR3 region has the DNA TGTGCCAGCTCACCACAATGGGACACTGAAGCTTTCTTT. Protein product: CASSPQWDTEAFF.

This clonotype has a count of ten or more. J is TRBJ2-1 and V is TRBV6-1, with 12 nucleotides matching TRBD2. Germline-derived CDR1 and CDR2 are MNHNS and SASEGT. The CDR3 length is 18 residues. Trimming took 2 bases from V and 6 from J; bases not matched to a gene: 11. The CDR3 region is CASSEWGASGGAGNEQFF. The CDR3 DNA sequence: TGTGCCAGCAGTGAATGGGGGGCTAGCGGGGGGGCGGGCAATGAGCAGTTCTTC.

There are many counts of this clonotype. The chain has TRBV20-1 and TRBJ2-1, with 11 bases aligning to TRBD2. V lost 3 bases and J lost 10; bases outside the gene matches: 5. Germline V gene lookup returns CDR1 DFQATT and CDR2 SNEGSKA (reference sequence). This CDR3 contains 13 residues. The CDR3 nucleotides are TGCAGTGCTAGGTCTAGCGGGGGGTGGGAGCAGTTCTTC. It is translated as CSARSSGGWEQFF.

The sample holds many counts of this clonotype. The rearrangement uses TRBV6-5 and TRBJ2-5; D uncertain. Germline V gene lookup returns CDR1 MNHEY and CDR2 SVGAGI. The CDR3 has 14 residues. Trimming removed 3 bases at V and 4 bases at J, with 12 bases between. The DNA of the CDR3 is TGTGCCAGCAGTTATTCTCTCCACTCAGAGACCCAGTACTTC. This sequence encodes CASSYSLHSETQYF.

This clonotype occurred a few times. The chain couples TRBV10-3 to TRBJ2-1, with D unresolved. CDR1 is ENHRY, CDR2 SYGVKD, per germline. The V gene lost 0 bases and the J gene lost 3 bases, with 3 bases spanning the gap. This CDR3 is 13 amino acids long. The CDR3 loop reads CAISESLYNEQFF. The CDR3 nucleotides are TGTGCCATCAGTGAGTCGCTCTACAATGAGCAGTTCTTC.

A single count supports this clonotype. Being one base from a much bigger clone, this may be a read error. The chain couples TRBV7-9 to TRBJ2-5; D remains unclear. Matching the DNA end better, TRBJ2-1 makes the J call doubtful. Germline V gene lookup returns CDR1 SEHNR and CDR2 FQNEAQ (reference sequence). The CDR3 is 12 residues long. The CDR3 bases are TGTGCCAGCAGCTTAGTAGAAAACGAGCAGTTCTTC. Protein: CASSLVENEQFF.

This clonotype has a handful of counts. The chain recombines TRBV30 with TRBJ1-4; D possibly corresponds to TRBD1 (5 bases). Germline V gene sequence: CDR1 GTSNPN, CDR2 SVGIG (reference sequence). Trimming shortened V by 2 bases and J by 5 bases, and 12 bases separated the two germline ends. The CDR3 has 14 residues. CDR3 DNA: TGTGCCTGGAGTACCCAGGGACTGAATGAAAAACTGTTTTTT. Protein sequence: CAWSTQGLNEKLFF.

Ten or more counts support this clonotype. The chain recombines TRBV12-3 or TRBV12-4 with TRBJ1-6; 12 bases align to TRBD1. Trimming took 5 bases from V and 14 from J; bases not matched to a gene: 10. This CDR3 region has 15 residues. This CDR3 is CASSPSGQGASALHF. The CDR3 DNA reads TGTGCCAGCAGTCCCTCGGGACAGGGGGCTTCGGCCCTCCACTTT.

The chain uses TRBV3-1 and TRBJ2-3; D possibly corresponds to TRBD2 (7 bases). Germline CDR1 and CDR2: LGHDT and YNNKEL (reference sequence). The V gene lost 0 bases and the J gene lost 2 bases, with 18 bases spanning the gap. CDR3 length: 18 amino acids. CDR3 sequence reads: CASSQDLEAGALTDTQYF. Written as DNA, the CDR3 is TGTGCCAGCAGCCAAGATCTCGAGGCGGGGGCTCTCACAGATACGCAGTATTTT.

This clonotype was observed at least ten times. This sequence joins TRBV2 and TRBJ2-5; D remains ambiguous. There are 12 residues in the CDR3. V was pared by 5 bases and J by 2 bases, with 6 bases between. CDR1 is SNHLY, CDR2 FYNNEI, per germline. The CDR3 sequence: CASSKGQETQYF. Written as DNA, the CDR3 is TGTGCCAGCAGTAAGGGACAAGAGACCCAGTACTTC.

This clonotype was observed at least ten times. The V call is TRBV2, the J call TRBJ1-6, with D possibly being TRBD1 (5 bases). Trimming cost V 7 bases and J 8 bases, with 9 bases left between them. CDR3 length: 12 amino acids. CDR1 and CDR2 from the germline V gene are SNHLY and FYNNEI. In DNA, the CDR3 is TGTGCCAGCACCCAAGGGGATTCACCCCTCCACTTT. This encodes CASTQGDSPLHF. Variable domain in full (rest from reference TRBV2 and TRBJ1-6): EPEVTQTPSHQVTQMGQEVILRCVPISNHLYFYWYRQILGQKVEFLVSFYNNEISEKSEIFDDQFSVERPDGSNFTLKIRSTKLEDSAMYFCASTQGDSPLHFGNGTRLTVT.

A few counts support this clonotype. Being one base from a much bigger clone, this may be a read error. This rearrangement joins TRBV12-3 or TRBV12-4 to TRBJ2-1; D is uncertain. There are 19 residues in the CDR3. The CDR3 protein is CASSPSPPPGSPFGNEQSF. In DNA, the CDR3 is TGTGCCAGCAGTCCCTCTCCCCCCCCGGGCTCACCCTTTGGCAATGAGCAGTCCTTC.

The chain employs TRBV9 and TRBJ2-3, with D perhaps given as TRBD1 or TRBD2 (5 bases each). V lost 0 bases to trimming and J lost 2 bases, with 10 bases between them. This CDR3 has 15 amino acids. Per germline, CDR1 SGDLS and CDR2 YYNGEE. Here the CDR3 reads CASSVDEGFTDTQYF. In DNA, the CDR3 is TGTGCCAGCAGCGTAGATGAGGGGTTCACAGATACGCAGTATTTT.

Ten or more counts support this clonotype. The chain links TRBV15 to TRBJ1-2; 7 nucleotides line up with TRBD1. V lost 4 bases, J lost 2 bases, and 4 bases stayed unmatched. The germline V gene encodes CDR1 LNHNV and CDR2 YYDKDF (reference sequence). The CDR3 has 14 residues. The DNA for the CDR3 is TGTGCCACCAGCATTTCGACAGGGAACTATGGCTACACCTTC. This encodes CATSISTGNYGYTF. The variable domain in full, with the rest retrieved from reference TRBV15 and TRBJ1-2, is DAMVIQNPRYQVTQFGKPVTLSCSQTLNHNVMYWYQQKSSQAPKLLFHYYDKDFNNEADTPDNFQSRRPNTSFCFLDIRSPGLGDTAMYLCATSISTGNYGYTFGSGTRLTVV.

In its sample, this clonotype was seen a few times. The V and J genes are TRBV2 and TRBJ2-5, with a tentative D call TRBD2 (7 bases). V was clipped by 3 bases and J by 4 bases, with 15 bases between them. The CDR3 spans 15 residues. Germline V gene lookup returns CDR1 SNHLY and CDR2 FYNNEI. CDR3 coding DNA: TGTGCCAGCAGTGACGTAGGGGGGGCTGGAGAGACCCAGTACTTC. Residues: CASSDVGGAGETQYF.

J is TRBJ2-1 and V is TRBV4-1, with 10 bases that match TRBD2. The CDR3 contains 15 residues. The germline CDR1 and CDR2 sequences are MGHRA and YSYEKL. J was trimmed by 10 bases and V by 4 bases; bases with no gene match: 10. CDR3 DNA: TGCGCCAGCAGCCGAGCCGGGACTAGCGTCCTAGAGCAGTTCTTC. This encodes CASSRAGTSVLEQFF.

DNA of the CDR3: TGTGCCAGCAGTTTAGTGGGTCAGGGGGTTTCGGGGGCCAACGTCCTGACTTTC. It yields the protein CASSLVGQGVSGANVLTF. This chain connects TRBV12-3 or TRBV12-4 to TRBJ2-6; 7 nucleotides align to TRBD1. The CDR3 is made up of 18 amino acids. V was pared by 1 base and J by 4 bases, with 10 bases of the junction left unmatched.

This clonotype was recorded many times. The chain is built from TRBV28 and TRBJ2-4; 8 nucleotides align to TRBD1. V lost 6 bases, J lost 9 bases, and 10 bases stayed unmatched. This CDR3 is built from 14 residues. Germline CDR1 reads MDHEN; CDR2 reads SYDVKM. CDR3: CASRSPRDRTIQYF. The DNA of the CDR3 is TGTGCCAGCAGATCCCCGAGGGACAGGACCATTCAGTACTTC.

This clonotype was counted ten times or more. This chain connects TRBV11-2 to TRBJ1-2, with D possibly being TRBD1 (6 bases). The CDR3 covers 17 residues. Trimming removed 5 bases at V and 0 bases at J, with 19 bases between. Germline V gene data show CDR1 as SGHAT and CDR2 as FQNNGV. CDR3 region: CASSPTQGKGANYGYTF. CDR3 DNA sequence: TGTGCCAGCAGCCCCACACAGGGCAAAGGCGCTAACTATGGCTACACCTTC. The complete variable domain, with remaining parts taken from reference TRBV11-2 and TRBJ1-2, reads EAGVAQSPRYKIIEKRQSVAFWCNPISGHATLYWYQQILGQGPKLLIQFQNNGVVDDSQLPKDRFSAERLKGVDSTLKIQPAKLEDSAVYLCASSPTQGKGANYGYTFGSGTRLTVV.

Many counts were recorded for this clonotype. This chain links TRBV12-3 or TRBV12-4 with TRBJ2-3; 10 bases map to TRBD1. The ends lost 5 bases at V and 10 bases at J; junction bases unmatched: 9. This CDR3 has 14 amino acids. The CDR3 coding sequence is TGTGCCAGCAGTACCGGGACAGGGGAAGGGGCGCAGTATTTT. Translating it yields CASSTGTGEGAQYF.

The chain couples TRBV7-9 to TRBJ1-1; D is ambiguous. Trimming pared 4 bases from V and 0 bases from J, leaving 9 bases between. The CDR3 sequence is 14 residues long. In germline, CDR1 is SEHNR, CDR2 FQNEAQ (reference sequence). As DNA, the CDR3 is TGTGCCAGCAGCTCCGACAAGTTGAACACTGAAGCTTTCTTT. Its translation is CASSSDKLNTEAFF.